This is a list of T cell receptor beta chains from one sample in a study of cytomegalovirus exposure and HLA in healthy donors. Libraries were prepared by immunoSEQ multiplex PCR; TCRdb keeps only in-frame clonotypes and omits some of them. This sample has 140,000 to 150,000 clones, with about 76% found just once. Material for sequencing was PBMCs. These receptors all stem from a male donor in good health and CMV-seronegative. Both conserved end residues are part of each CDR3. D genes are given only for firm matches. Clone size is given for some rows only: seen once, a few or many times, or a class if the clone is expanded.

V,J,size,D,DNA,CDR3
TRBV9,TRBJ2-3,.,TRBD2,TGTGCCAGCAGCCGGGGGGCTAGCGGGGGAGTCGCAGATACGCAGTATTTT,CASSRGASGGVADTQYF
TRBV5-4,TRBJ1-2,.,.,TGTGCCAGCAGCAAAGGAGACAGTAACTATGGCTACACCTTC,CASSKGDSNYGYTF
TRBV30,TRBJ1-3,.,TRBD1,TGTGCCTGTCCTGTTATTGACAGGGTAGGAAACACCATATATTTT,CACPVIDRVGNTIYF
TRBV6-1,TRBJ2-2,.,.,TGTGCCAGCAGTGAGAGGACACTGAACACCGGGGAGCTGTTTTTT,CASSERTLNTGELFF
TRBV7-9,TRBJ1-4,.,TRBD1,TGTGCCAGCAGCTTACGGACAGGGGCGAGGCATGAAAAACTGTTTTTT,CASSLRTGARHEKLFF
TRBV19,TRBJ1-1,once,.,TGTGCCAGTAGCAACAGAGGGCGGGGTGAAGCTTTCTTT,CASSNRGRGEAFF
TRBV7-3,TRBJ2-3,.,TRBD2,TGTGCCAGCAGCTTAACGACTAGCGGGAGGTGGCCAGATACGCAGTATTTT,CASSLTTSGRWPDTQYF
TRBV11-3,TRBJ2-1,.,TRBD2,TGTGCCAGCAGCCCGAGTCCGGGACTAACCTCCTACAATGAGCAGTTCTTC,CASSPSPGLTSYNEQFF
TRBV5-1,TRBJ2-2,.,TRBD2,TGCGCCAGCAGCTTAGCGGGGGCCACCACCGGGGAGCTGTTTTTT,CASSLAGATTGELFF
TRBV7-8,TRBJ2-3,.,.,TGTGCCAGCAGCTCCTATACTACAGATACGCAGTATTTT,CASSSYTTDTQYF
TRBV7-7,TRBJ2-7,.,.,TGTGCTAGCAGCTTCCACAGGCCCTCCTACGAGCAGTACTTC,CASSFHRPSYEQYF
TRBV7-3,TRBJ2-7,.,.,TGTGCCAGCAGCCGGGATGTTAACTACGAGCAGTACTTC,CASSRDVNYEQYF
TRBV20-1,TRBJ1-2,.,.,TGCAGCGGAGGAGGGAACTATGGCTACACCTTC,CSGGGNYGYTF
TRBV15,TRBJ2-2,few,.,TGTGCCACCAGCAGAGATTTAGAAACCGGGGAGCTGTTTTTT,CATSRDLETGELFF
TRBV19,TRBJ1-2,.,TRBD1,TGTGCCACCAGAACCGGCCCAGGGGACAGGGTTGGTGGCTACACCTTC,CATRTGPGDRVGGYTF
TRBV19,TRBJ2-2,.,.,TGTGCCAGTTCCTTGACTACCAACACCGGGGAGCTGTTTTTT,CASSLTTNTGELFF
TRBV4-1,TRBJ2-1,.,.,TGCGCCAGCAGCCACCGCGCGCTGAGCTCCTACAATGAGCAGTTCTTC,CASSHRALSSYNEQFF
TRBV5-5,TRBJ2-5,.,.,TGTGCCAGCAGCTTGCGACGGGACCAAGAGACCCAGTACTTC,CASSLRRDQETQYF
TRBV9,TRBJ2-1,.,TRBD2,TGTGCCAGCAGCCCAATCAAACTAGCGGGGGGTAACAATGAGCAGTTCTTC,CASSPIKLAGGNNEQFF
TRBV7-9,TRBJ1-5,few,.,TGTGCCAGCAGCGCTATTGGGGGGAGAGGCAATCAGCCCCAGCATTTT,CASSAIGGRGNQPQHF
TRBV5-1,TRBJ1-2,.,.,TGCGCCAGCAGCTTGAGCGCGGGGGGGTCCCGGAGCTATGGCTACACCTTC,CASSLSAGGSRSYGYTF
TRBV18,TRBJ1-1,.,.,TGTGCCAGCTCACCACTGGCAGAGAACACTGAAGCTTTCTTT,CASSPLAENTEAFF
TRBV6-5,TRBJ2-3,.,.,TGTGCCAGCAGTTACGCAAGCGGCTTAAGCACAGATACGCAGTATTTT,CASSYASGLSTDTQYF
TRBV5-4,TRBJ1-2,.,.,TGTGCCAGCAGCTTGGGCGGAGCAGCCAACTATGGCTACACCTTC,CASSLGGAANYGYTF
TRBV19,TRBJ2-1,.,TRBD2,TGTGCCAGTAGTAATCGAACTAGCGCGAGCTCCTACAATGAGCAGTTCTTC,CASSNRTSASSYNEQFF
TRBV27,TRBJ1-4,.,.,TGTGCCAGCAGTAGCCGAGGAAAACTGTTTTTT,CASSSRGKLFF
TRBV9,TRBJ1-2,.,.,TGTGCCAGCAGCGTAGGACAAACAGGGAATGGCTACACCTTC,CASSVGQTGNGYTF
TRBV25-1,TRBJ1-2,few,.,TGTGCCAGCAGTATAGGGGCTTACTATGGCTACACCTTC,CASSIGAYYGYTF
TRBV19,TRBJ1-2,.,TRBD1,TGTGCCAGTATAGAGGGGACAGGGAACTATGGCTACACCTTC,CASIEGTGNYGYTF
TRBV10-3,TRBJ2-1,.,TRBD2,TGTGCCATCAGTGGAAGCGGGAGGGCCGCCAATGAGCAGTTCTTC,CAISGSGRAANEQFF
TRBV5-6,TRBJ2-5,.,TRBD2,TGTGCCAGCAGCTTGGAGATTCTAGCGGCCCGGACGACCCAGTACTTC,CASSLEILAARTTQYF
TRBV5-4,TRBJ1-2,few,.,TGTGCCAGCAGCCCGGGCCAAGGCGGCAGGGCCTATGGCTACACCTTC,CASSPGQGGRAYGYTF
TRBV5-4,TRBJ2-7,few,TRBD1,TGTGCCAGCAGCCACCGACAGGGCTCCCTATTTTACGAGCAGTACTTC,CASSHRQGSLFYEQYF
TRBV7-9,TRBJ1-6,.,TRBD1,TGTGCCAGCAGCTTAGGGGACAGGGAGCTGAATTCACCCCTCCACTTT,CASSLGDRELNSPLHF
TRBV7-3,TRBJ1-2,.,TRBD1,TGTGCCAGCAGCTTGACAGGGTACTATGGCTACACCTTC,CASSLTGYYGYTF
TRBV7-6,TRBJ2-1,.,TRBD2,TGTGCCAGCAGCTTAGCGATTGGGTTAGCGGGAGGTGAGCAGTTCTTC,CASSLAIGLAGGEQFF
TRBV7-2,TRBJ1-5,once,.,TGCGCCAGCAGCCCGGCCCAGGGGAGTCAGCCCCAGCATTTT,CASSPAQGSQPQHF
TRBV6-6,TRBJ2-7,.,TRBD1,TGTGCCAGCAGTTACTCCCGGGACAGGTCATCCTACGAGCAGTACTTC,CASSYSRDRSSYEQYF
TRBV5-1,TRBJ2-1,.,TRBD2,TGCGCCAGCAGCTTGGCCATCCAGCGGGGGGCTTACAATGAGCAGTTCTTC,CASSLAIQRGAYNEQFF
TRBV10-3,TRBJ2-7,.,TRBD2,TGTGCCATCAGTGGAAAGGGACTAGCGGTTGAGGAGCAGTACTTC,CAISGKGLAVEEQYF
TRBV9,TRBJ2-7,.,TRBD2,TGTGCCAGCAGCGGGACTAGCGGGGGGAAAGCTAGCGAGCAGTACTTC,CASSGTSGGKASEQYF
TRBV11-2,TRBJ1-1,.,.,TGTGCCAGCAGCTTACTGACTGAAGCTTTCTTT,CASSLLTEAFF
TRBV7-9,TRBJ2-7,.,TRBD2,TGTGCCAGCACCCTTCTTAGCGGGAGTTCCTACGAGCAGTACTTC,CASTLLSGSSYEQYF
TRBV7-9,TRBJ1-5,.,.,TGTTCCAGCAGCGCTATTGGGGGGAGAGGCAATCAGCCCCAGCATTTT,CSSSAIGGRGNQPQHF
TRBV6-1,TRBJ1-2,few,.,TGTGCCAGCAGTGAAGCCCGGGAATATGGCTACACCTTC,CASSEAREYGYTF